What follows are 26 T cell receptor beta chains derived from one specimen sequenced in a study of response to subunit inactivated influenza vaccine. TCRdb called the RT-PCR reads again in MiXCR, with one record for every CDR3 protein. Of about 480,000 distinct CDR3 sequences in the sample, 10% to 15% were seen once. The sequenced sample was PBMCs from blood, obtained roughly 46 days after vaccination. All receptors derive from a man aged 50 to 60 who received an inactivated influenza vaccine.

The rearrangement uses TRBV6-5 and TRBJ2-7; 8 bases map to TRBD1. Trimming removed 10 bases from V and 6 bases from J; junction bases left unmatched: 8. CDR1 is MNHEY and CDR2 is SVGAGI in the germline V gene. The length of the CDR3 is 12 residues. This CDR3 is CATTTTGAEQYF. CDR3 DNA: TGTGCCACCACCACGACAGGGGCCGAGCAGTACTTC.

V and J are TRBV7-3 and TRBJ1-2, with unresolved D. V gave up 4 bases and J gave up 8 bases, with 11 bases separating them. The germline V gene has CDR1 SGHTA and CDR2 FQGTGA. CDR3 size: 12 residues. The CDR3 bases are TGTGCCAGCAGCTCGGAAGTGGGGGGCTACACCTTC. Encoded protein: CASSSEVGGYTF.

This clonotype has more than one count but fewer than ten. The rearrangement joins TRBV11-2 to TRBJ2-2, with D unresolved. From germline, CDR1 is SGHAT and CDR2 FQNNGV. Trimming removed 8 bases at V and 2 bases at J, with 9 bases between. CDR3 length: 13 residues. The CDR3 region has the DNA TGTGCCAGCGGGTGGGGTAACACCGGGGAGCTGTTTTTT. This translates into CASGWGNTGELFF.

This chain uses TRBV6-2 or TRBV6-3 with TRBJ1-2; TRBD1 is a possible D gene (5 bases). The CDR3 loop spans 15 amino acids. Trimming shortened V by 2 bases and J by 4 bases, and 14 bases separated the two germline ends. Germline-derived CDR1 and CDR2 are MNHEY and SVGEGT. This CDR3 reads CASSYLSGTVYGYTF. The CDR3 region has the DNA TGTGCCAGCAGTTACCTATCGGGGACCGTCTATGGCTACACCTTC.

The rearrangement joins TRBV4-2 to TRBJ2-5; TRBD1 matches 9 bases. Germline V gene lookup returns CDR1 LGHNA and CDR2 YNFKEQ. The J segment lost 4 bases and the V segment lost 3 bases, leaving 6 bases of the junction unmatched. The CDR3 extends over 15 amino acids. For the CDR3, the DNA is TGTGCCAGCAGCCAGACAGGGGGGGGGCGAGAGACCCAGTACTTC. Residues: CASSQTGGGRETQYF.

The V and J genes are TRBV5-1 and TRBJ2-5; 7 nucleotides align to TRBD1. Germline V lookup: CDR1 SGHRS, CDR2 YFSETQ. Trimming removed 4 bases from V and 5 bases from J; junction bases left unmatched: 11. The CDR3 runs 15 residues. The CDR3 sequence: CASSPFPTRGETQYF. The CDR3, as DNA: TGCGCCAGCAGCCCATTTCCGACCAGGGGGGAGACCCAGTACTTC.

This clonotype showed up just once. A much bigger clone sits one base away, suggesting this may be a read error. V gene TRBV5-1 combines with J gene TRBJ2-1, with 7 bases that match TRBD1. This CDR3 spans 14 amino acids. In germline, CDR1 is SGHRS, CDR2 YFSETQ. The CDR3 DNA reads TGCGCCGGCAGTTCAGGGACAGAACCCAATGAGCAGTTCTTC. It encodes CAGSSGTEPNEQFF.

This clonotype was observed at least ten times. The chain is built from TRBV29-1 and TRBJ2-1, with a weak D call TRBD2 (5 bases). With 4 bases removed from V and 5 bases from J, the gap between germline ends came to 6 bases. This CDR3 contains 11 residues. Germline CDR1 reads SQVTM; CDR2 reads ANQGSEA. DNA for the CDR3: TGCAGCGTTGGGGAGAACAATGAGCAGTTCTTC. Protein: CSVGENNEQFF.

For this clonotype: An end of the junction does not agree with germline; a read error may underlie this. The genes are TRBV7-9 and TRBJ2-3; D gene uncertain. Germline loops: CDR1 SEHNR, CDR2 FQNEAQ (reference sequence). This CDR3 has 16 residues. The CDR3 loop reads CASSLTVGGGTDTQYF. The CDR3 DNA follows: TGTGCTAGCAGCTTAACTGTCGGTGGTGGCACAGATACGCAGTATTTT.

This chain connects TRBV10-2 to TRBJ1-2; D is possibly TRBD1 (5 bases). Deletions cut 8 bases from V and 0 bases from J, with 10 bases between. The CDR3 has 13 amino acids. The germline gives CDR1 WSHSY, CDR2 SAAADI. The CDR3, as DNA: TGCGCCAGCCAAGTGGGGGCTAACTATGGCTACACCTTC. Translating gives CASQVGANYGYTF.

This clonotype has ten or more counts. The chain carries TRBV11-2 and TRBJ1-2, with 10 bases identical to TRBD1. Losses at the gene ends were 6 bases for V and 3 bases for J; bases not matched to a gene: 10. Per the germline V gene, CDR1 is SGHAT and CDR2 is FQNNGV. This CDR3 is 16 amino acids long. In nucleotides, the CDR3 is TGTGCCAGCAGACCCAAGACAGGGGGCCGCGACTATGGCTACACCTTC. It is translated as CASRPKTGGRDYGYTF.

Many counts were recorded for this clonotype. The rearrangement joins TRBV28 to TRBJ1-5; D is uncertain. The CDR3 sequence is 15 residues long. Germline V gene lookup returns CDR1 MDHEN and CDR2 SYDVKM. With 6 bases removed from V and 6 bases from J, the gap between germline ends came to 18 bases. CDR3 sequence: CASSPPLGEIQPQHF. The CDR3 nucleotides are TGTGCCAGCAGCCCGCCCCTCGGGGAGATTCAGCCCCAGCATTTT.

The rearrangement uses TRBV7-8 and TRBJ1-1, with D maybe TRBD1 (5 bases). Germline values: CDR1 SGHVS, CDR2 FQNEAQ. The germline V and J ends were trimmed by 2 bases and 5 bases, with 12 bases remaining between them. The CDR3 extends over 14 amino acids. The CDR3 loop is CASSLPGLVTEAFF. The DNA of the CDR3 is TGTGCCAGCAGCTTACCGGGACTTGTGACTGAAGCTTTCTTT.

This clonotype has more than one count but fewer than ten. The chain joins TRBV12-3 or TRBV12-4 to TRBJ1-1; D might be TRBD1 (6 bases). V was trimmed by 3 bases and J by 1 base, leaving 9 bases between them. This CDR3 has 14 amino acids. CDR3 bases: TGTGCCAGCAGTTTCACAGGGTCGAACACTGAAGCTTTCTTT. Protein sequence: CASSFTGSNTEAFF.

This sequence joins TRBV13 and TRBJ2-7; D is unresolved. The CDR3 length is 13 residues. V was trimmed by 1 base and J by 6 bases, leaving 10 bases between them. Looked up from germline, CDR1 is PRHDT and CDR2 is FYEKMQ (reference sequence). This CDR3 is CASSLVTRSEQYF. The CDR3, as DNA: TGTGCCAGCAGCTTAGTTACGAGAAGCGAGCAGTACTTC.

In its sample, this clonotype ranks as medium-sized (0.01 to 0.1%). This rearrangement joins TRBV15 to TRBJ2-7; 9 bases are a match to TRBD2. This CDR3 comprises 15 residues. Germline trimming cut 1 base from V and 5 bases from J; bases unmatched to any gene: 6. Germline V gene data show CDR1 as LNHNV and CDR2 as YYDKDF (reference sequence). The CDR3 region is CATSRGGLASDEQYF. The CDR3 DNA sequence: TGTGCCACCAGCAGAGGGGGACTAGCTAGCGACGAGCAGTACTTC.

The chain uses TRBV5-1 and TRBJ2-1; 9 bases fit TRBD1. The germline V gene has CDR1 SGHRS and CDR2 YFSETQ. V trimming: 4 bases; J trimming: 4 bases; junction bases outside the gene matches: 12. This CDR3 has 17 amino acids. Here the CDR3 reads CASSPWSGTGTYNEQFF. The CDR3 DNA follows: TGCGCCAGCAGCCCGTGGTCCGGGACAGGGACTTACAATGAGCAGTTCTTC.

This clonotype was detected only a few times. The genes are TRBV12-3 or TRBV12-4 and TRBJ2-5; tentative D call: TRBD1 (6 bases). The ends were cut back, 3 bases at V and 5 bases at J, with 10 bases in the middle. The CDR3 has 13 residues. In DNA form, the CDR3 reads TGTGCCAGCAGTTTCGGGACATCCGAGACCCAGTACTTC. It yields the protein CASSFGTSETQYF.

This clonotype has just a few counts. This CDR3 reads CASSPGRAGDTQYF. CDR3 nucleotides: TGTGCCAGCAGCCCCGGGAGGGCAGGAGATACGCAGTATTTT. The chain recombines TRBV7-9 with TRBJ2-3; 8 positions agree with TRBD2. Germline trimming cut 5 bases from V and 5 bases from J; bases unmatched to any gene: 6. From germline, CDR1 is SEHNR and CDR2 FQNEAQ (reference sequence). The CDR3 spans 14 residues.

The V and J genes are TRBV4-1 and TRBJ1-4; no reliable D call. Germline assignment: CDR1 MGHRA and CDR2 YSYEKL. The CDR3 consists of 14 residues. V lost 1 base and J 7 bases, leaving 10 bases between the germline ends. The CDR3: CASSQGWATEKLFF. In DNA, the CDR3 is TGCGCCAGCAGCCAAGGGTGGGCGACTGAAAAACTGTTTTTT.

This rearrangement joins TRBV7-9 to TRBJ1-1; D gene uncertain. Germline lookup yields CDR1 SEHNR and CDR2 FQNEAQ (reference sequence). This CDR3 contains 10 residues. Trimming removed 3 bases at V and 8 bases at J, with 4 bases between. CDR3 bases: TGTGCCAGCAGCTTCAGGGAAGCTTTCTTT. Protein sequence: CASSFREAFF. The complete variable domain, with remaining parts taken from reference TRBV7-9 and TRBJ1-1, reads DTGVSQNPRHKITKRGQNVTFRCDPISEHNRLYWYRQTLGQGPEFLTYFQNEAQLEKSRLLSDRFSAERPKGSFSTLEIQRTEQGDSAMYLCASSFREAFFGQGTRLTVV.

This clonotype showed up just a few times. This chain joins TRBV2 and TRBJ1-1, with 7 bases that match TRBD1. The CDR3 has 13 amino acids. The ends lost 2 bases at V and 4 bases at J; junction bases unmatched: 1. Germline assignment: CDR1 SNHLY and CDR2 FYNNEI. The CDR3 protein is CASSERQGTEAFF. The CDR3 nucleotides read TGTGCCAGCAGTGAACGACAGGGCACTGAAGCTTTCTTT. The variable domain in full, with the rest retrieved from reference TRBV2 and TRBJ1-1, is EPEVTQTPSHQVTQMGQEVILRCVPISNHLYFYWYRQILGQKVEFLVSFYNNEISEKSEIFDDQFSVERPDGSNFTLKIRSTKLEDSAMYFCASSERQGTEAFFGQGTRLTVV.

This clonotype was picked up a small number of times. The gene calls are TRBV20-1 and TRBJ2-1; D gene ambiguous. Trimming stripped 0 bases from V and 8 bases from J, with 5 bases between. The CDR3 covers 11 residues. Germline lookup yields CDR1 DFQATT and CDR2 SNEGSKA (reference sequence). The CDR3 DNA sequence: TGCAGTGCTAGAGAAAAGCATGAGCAGTTCTTC. Translated, it gives CSAREKHEQFF.

The chain employs TRBV7-2 and TRBJ1-6; TRBD1 aligns across 9 bases. CDR1 is SGHTA, CDR2 FQGNSA, per germline. J gave up 10 bases and V 2 bases, and 3 bases lay outside the gene matches. This CDR3 contains 14 residues. The CDR3 region has the DNA TGTGCCAGCAGCTTAACAGGGGGCGGCTCACCCCTCCACTTT. This gives the protein CASSLTGGGSPLHF.

The chain is built from TRBV4-2 and TRBJ2-4; D remains unclear. CDR1 and CDR2 (germline): LGHNA, YNFKEQ. The CDR3 length is 15 residues. The V end was cut by 0 bases, the J end by 6 bases, with 12 bases between. The CDR3 sequence is CASSQDKNWVNIQYF. Here the CDR3 DNA reads TGTGCCAGCAGCCAAGATAAGAACTGGGTAAACATTCAGTACTTC.

This chain uses TRBV12-3 or TRBV12-4 with TRBJ1-5; possibly TRBD1 for D (5 bases). The CDR3 is 14 amino acids. Trimming removed 5 bases from V and 0 bases from J, with 8 bases in between. Here the CDR3 DNA reads TGTGCCAGCAGTGGGGACGGTAGCAATCAGCCCCAGCATTTT. Amino acid sequence: CASSGDGSNQPQHF.